This T cell receptor (beta chain) was captured by sequencing in a study of human T cells and chemical hapten exposure. On the study more broadly: Yields of TCR per sample differed, chiefly owing to small differences in pooled library volume. Study findings and constraints: DPC sensitization produced no change in TCRs with frequency above 1 in 1000.

TCRdb processed the RACE reads anew with MiXCR; each CDR3 protein has one entry. Here the sample spans 190,000 or so distinct CDR3 sequences, 24% being singletons. Sample time point: patch test 3, about 24 weeks after DPC sensitization. The treatment is: therapeutic diphenylcyclopropenone sensitization with weekly scalp DPC. The V and J ends lost 4 bases and 7 bases, in that order; junction bases with no gene match: 8. CDR1 SGHRS and CDR2 YFSETQ come from the germline V gene. The CDR3 covers 15 residues. The table lists this clonotype with a few counts. Its antigen is undetermined. The sample in question was whole blood, obtained in connection with sensitization to the hapten diphenylcyclopropenone (DPC). This sequence originates from a woman between 40 and 55 years old with alopecia areata. Some clones in this sample may be carry-over from other donors' samples. The chain combines TRBV5-1 with TRBJ2-5, with TRBD2 matching over 12 bases. CDR3: CASSPRLAGEGTQYF. The DNA for the CDR3 is TGCGCCAGCAGCCCACGACTAGCGGGAGAGGGGACCCAGTACTTC.